A selection of T cell receptor beta chains follows, all from one sample in a study of T cells in Graves' hyperthyroidism and ophthalmopathy. TCRdb analysed the multiplex PCR reads with MiXCR anew, one entry per CDR3 protein. Of around 600,000 distinct CDR3 sequences listed, roughly 14% are singletons. Sequenced material: blood. The source of these receptors is a woman between 25 and 40 years old with Graves' hyperthyroidism. Each CDR3 is given with its conserved first and last residue. The order of the fields is D gene, J gene, V gene, clone size, CDR3 protein, CDR3 DNA. D genes are given only for firm matches. Part of the rows lack a size; the others show once, few, many or a class for expanded clones.

d_call: NA; j_call: TRBJ2-2; v_call: TRBV3-1; clone_size: few; cdr3_aa: CASSQGTDTGELFF; cdr3_nt: TGTGCCAGCAGCCAAGGTACAGACACCGGGGAGCTGTTTTTT
d_call: TRBD1; j_call: TRBJ1-2; v_call: TRBV29-1; clone_size: NA; cdr3_aa: CSAGGGQGHYGYTF; cdr3_nt: TGCAGCGCCGGTGGGGGACAGGGGCACTATGGCTACACCTTC
d_call: NA; j_call: TRBJ2-2; v_call: TRBV6-1; clone_size: few; cdr3_aa: CASSEASRGRTGELFF; cdr3_nt: TGTGCCAGCAGTGAAGCGTCCAGGGGTCGAACCGGGGAGCTGTTTTTT
d_call: TRBD1; j_call: TRBJ2-1; v_call: TRBV27; clone_size: many; cdr3_aa: CASSWTGNTYNEQFF; cdr3_nt: TGTGCCAGCAGTTGGACAGGCAATACCTACAATGAGCAGTTCTTC
d_call: NA; j_call: TRBJ2-5; v_call: TRBV4-1; clone_size: many; cdr3_aa: CASSQGGGDHQYF; cdr3_nt: TGCGCCAGCAGCCAAGGGGGTGGTGACCACCAGTACTTC
d_call: NA; j_call: TRBJ1-1; v_call: TRBV6-2/TRBV6-3; clone_size: many; cdr3_aa: CASTRTRTEAFF; cdr3_nt: TGTGCCAGCACCAGGACAAGGACTGAAGCTTTCTTT
d_call: NA; j_call: TRBJ2-7; v_call: TRBV5-1; clone_size: NA; cdr3_aa: CASSSGPGRRSYEQYF; cdr3_nt: TGCGCCAGCAGTTCTGGCCCCGGAAGACGCTCCTACGAGCAGTACTTC
d_call: TRBD1; j_call: TRBJ1-2; v_call: TRBV20-1; clone_size: NA; cdr3_aa: CSAQSGTGETGYTF; cdr3_nt: TGCAGTGCCCAATCTGGGACAGGGGAAACTGGCTACACCTTC
d_call: NA; j_call: TRBJ2-1; v_call: TRBV5-1; clone_size: NA; cdr3_aa: CASSQVGNSYNEQFF; cdr3_nt: TGCGCCAGCAGCCAAGTCGGGAACTCCTACAATGAGCAGTTCTTC
d_call: NA; j_call: TRBJ2-1; v_call: TRBV4-3; clone_size: NA; cdr3_aa: CASSQDSETATINEQFF; cdr3_nt: TGCGCCAGCAGCCAAGACTCCGAGACAGCTACAATCAATGAGCAGTTCTTC
d_call: NA; j_call: TRBJ2-3; v_call: TRBV5-1; clone_size: many; cdr3_aa: CASSLGGATSLATDTQYF; cdr3_nt: TGCGCCAGCAGCTTGGGCGGTGCGACTAGTCTGGCCACAGATACGCAGTATTTT
d_call: NA; j_call: TRBJ1-6; v_call: TRBV7-9; clone_size: NA; cdr3_aa: CASSPPGVYNSPLHF; cdr3_nt: TGTGCCAGCAGCCCTCCGGGGGTCTATAATTCACCCCTCCACTTT
d_call: NA; j_call: TRBJ2-5; v_call: TRBV4-1; clone_size: NA; cdr3_aa: CASSRSARGEETQYF; cdr3_nt: TGCGCCAGCAGCCGCTCGGCGAGAGGGGAAGAGACCCAGTACTTC
d_call: NA; j_call: TRBJ2-1; v_call: TRBV2; clone_size: many; cdr3_aa: CASEGHHNEQFF; cdr3_nt: TGTGCCAGCGAGGGACACCACAATGAGCAGTTCTTC
d_call: NA; j_call: TRBJ1-5; v_call: TRBV28; clone_size: many; cdr3_aa: CASTQTTGHFNQPQHF; cdr3_nt: TGTGCCAGCACCCAGACGACCGGTCACTTTAATCAGCCCCAGCATTTT
d_call: TRBD1; j_call: TRBJ1-2; v_call: TRBV7-9; clone_size: NA; cdr3_aa: CASSLTGTVVPYGYTF; cdr3_nt: TGTGCCAGCAGCTTAACCGGGACAGTAGTTCCCTATGGCTACACCTTC
d_call: NA; j_call: TRBJ2-7; v_call: TRBV5-1; clone_size: many; cdr3_aa: CASSLEVGGYEQYF; cdr3_nt: TGCGCCAGCAGCTTGGAGGTCGGGGGCTACGAGCAGTACTTC
d_call: TRBD2; j_call: TRBJ2-1; v_call: TRBV6-5; clone_size: many; cdr3_aa: CASSYQGLAGGSSYNEQFF; cdr3_nt: TGTGCCAGCAGTTACCAGGGACTAGCGGGAGGGAGCTCCTACAATGAGCAGTTCTTC
d_call: TRBD2; j_call: TRBJ2-7; v_call: TRBV3-1; clone_size: NA; cdr3_aa: CASSQESSGRALPGAEQYF; cdr3_nt: TGTGCCAGCAGCCAAGAATCTAGCGGGAGGGCATTGCCAGGGGCCGAGCAGTACTTC
d_call: TRBD1; j_call: TRBJ2-7; v_call: TRBV3-1; clone_size: NA; cdr3_aa: CASSQELGTGTSYEQYF; cdr3_nt: TGTGCCAGCAGCCAAGAGTTGGGGACAGGGACATCCTACGAGCAGTACTTC
d_call: NA; j_call: TRBJ1-5; v_call: TRBV2; clone_size: few; cdr3_aa: CASNQGQNQPQHF; cdr3_nt: TGTGCCAGCAACCAGGGTCAAAATCAGCCCCAGCATTTT
d_call: NA; j_call: TRBJ2-1; v_call: TRBV6-2/TRBV6-3; clone_size: NA; cdr3_aa: CASSWGGAPEQFF; cdr3_nt: TGTGCCAGCAGTTGGGGGGGGGCTCCTGAGCAGTTCTTC
d_call: TRBD2; j_call: TRBJ2-5; v_call: TRBV7-2; clone_size: NA; cdr3_aa: CASSLKAGVGGQETQYF; cdr3_nt: TGTGCCAGCAGCTTAAAAGCGGGAGTGGGGGGGCAAGAGACCCAGTACTTC
d_call: TRBD1; j_call: TRBJ2-3; v_call: TRBV18; clone_size: few; cdr3_aa: CASSPDRGTDTQYF; cdr3_nt: TGTGCCAGCTCACCGGACAGGGGAACAGATACGCAGTATTTT
d_call: NA; j_call: TRBJ2-3; v_call: TRBV5-1; clone_size: many; cdr3_aa: CASSPDTSDTQYF; cdr3_nt: TGCGCCAGCAGCCCTGATACGTCAGATACGCAGTATTTT
d_call: NA; j_call: TRBJ2-3; v_call: TRBV27; clone_size: many; cdr3_aa: CASSSRTLTDTQYF; cdr3_nt: TGTGCCAGCAGTTCTCGGACCCTCACAGATACGCAGTATTTT
d_call: NA; j_call: TRBJ1-1; v_call: TRBV7-2; clone_size: few; cdr3_aa: CASPGLEFGRLWNTEAFF; cdr3_nt: TGTGCCAGTCCGGGGCTGGAATTCGGGCGTTTATGGAACACTGAAGCTTTCTTT